This TCR beta chain was sequenced for a study of identical twins (dated by TCRdb to the mid-2010s). Some background on the complete study: TCR alpha and beta repertoires from monozygotic twins, unrelated adults of various ages and cord blood were deep-sequenced to test whether fetal clonotypes persist. Replicate twin experiments were performed at different times using different library preparation protocols to rule out contamination. Study-wide findings and limitations: Because the same donors could not be followed over many years, the conclusions relied on cross-sectional statistical analysis. Compared with coincidental sharing between unrelated individuals, out-of-frame TCR alpha sequences shared between twins showed an excess of sequences with low generation probability. Fewer insertions were carried by abundant cord blood beta clonotypes; a weaker similar trend was observed in young adult naive repertoires, while no such trend was observed in memory repertoires. In monozygotic twins, recombination models systematically underestimated out-of-frame TCR alpha sharing, but the models matched the sharing seen between unrelated individuals. Zero-insertion analyses could be partly confounded by invariant T cells such as MAIT and iNKT, although diverse VJ usage argued against such confounding for most clonotypes. A weaker excess of twin sharing was found in beta out-of-frame sequences because the signal-to-noise ratio was lowered by fewer shared sequences.

This clonotype was observed at least ten times. Its antigen has not been determined. No base qualities exist here, and no much larger clone lies one base off it. The method behind the library was 5' RACE. Sequencing was carried out with an Illumina HiSeq 2000. Template switching introduced a universal primer binding site; the final cDNA contained a unique molecular identifier, enabling accurate counting of TCR cDNA molecules. Specific primers in the conserved constant-segment region were used to synthesize first-strand cDNA for the TCR alpha and beta chains. To control for contamination, every cDNA library carried two barcodes: a SMART-Mk sample barcode plus Illumina barcodes. TruSeq adapter sequences and Illumina sample barcodes were added in two successive PCR steps. Sequencing of the TCR alpha and beta cDNA libraries was done on the Illumina HiSeq platform using custom primers. The study's processing was this. Raw reads were processed with MiGEC to extract unique molecular identifiers, and MiXCR was used to determine CDR3 positions. For each individual, recombination models were inferred using an EM algorithm with the repgenHMM and IGoR tools. Shared clonotype analysis was performed with the tcR package in R, normalizing sharing by the product of cloneset sizes. To study raw recombination without the effects of thymic and clonal selection, out-of-frame nonproductive sequences were analyzed. TCRdb reran the public reads through fastp at Q25 and MiXCR, keeping productive beta chains. One record per CDR3 amino acid sequence lists the most common genes and DNA. Clone size and V and J calls follow TCRdb, not the original study. This sample gives a few hundred thousand distinct CDR3 sequences in total; around a tenth of them show up just once. The ten largest clonotypes hold roughly 3.2% of the sample.

Only healthy Caucasian donors were included. Three pairs of female monozygotic twins, all aged 18 to 29 years, made up the twin cohort. The RNA used for TCR libraries was isolated from peripheral blood mononuclear cells. From its cysteine to its phenylalanine, the CDR3 spans 13 amino acids. Kept here is only the CDR3 DNA, which spans 39 bases and is read in frame from base 1. Trimming at the junction amounts to 5 bases on V and 6 bases on J, and the germline ends lie 13 bases apart. The CDR1 and CDR2 encoded by the germline V gene (reference sequence) are MNHNY and SVGAGI. These data were also filed under a second study, of yellow fever vaccine responses in identical twins. That second publication adds: According to the authors, the vaccine-induced T cell response in identical twins seemed to be partly convergent and partly specific to each individual. The study precisely tracked vaccine-responding T cell clones in identical twins.

Sequencing was carried out using PBMCs. The chain was built from TRBV6-6 and TRBJ1-1; TRBD1 is a weak D gene call, 6 bases matching. This sequence was found in a woman aged 18-29 years in good health. CDR3 loop: CASSGTGTSEAFF. The DNA sequence follows: TGTGCCAGCAGTGGCACAGGGACATCTGAAGCTTTCTTT.